The rows below give T cell receptor beta chains drawn from one sample of a study of PD-1 blockade in classical Hodgkin lymphoma. The protocol was immunoSEQ multiplex PCR, while the TCRdb copy is restricted to in-frame clones and leaves out a portion. The sample contains about 150,000 clones, 78% of which appear only once. The sample here was peripheral blood mononuclear cells (PBMCs), taken before the second cycle of nivolumab. These receptor sequences come from a human donor with classical Hodgkin lymphoma. The CDR3 runs from the conserved cysteine through the conserved F or W. Each record gives: CDR3 DNA, CDR3 protein, D gene, CDR3 length, V gene, clone size, J gene. D genes are given only for firm matches. Size values are once, few and many counts, or a class for expanded clones, and some rows have none.

DNA: TGTGCCAGCAGTTTAGGCACAGGGGTGGGGGAGCAGTACTTC; CDR3: CASSLGTGVGEQYF; D: TRBD1; length: 14; V: TRBV28; size: -; J: TRBJ2-7
DNA: TGTGCCAGTACGGGACAATCAAGAGTTAGCAATCAGCCCCAGCATTTT; CDR3: CASTGQSRVSNQPQHF; D: -; length: 16; V: TRBV19; size: -; J: TRBJ1-5
DNA: TGTGCCAGCAGCTGGGGGGGCTTAAATCAGCCCCAGCATTTT; CDR3: CASSWGGLNQPQHF; D: -; length: 14; V: TRBV7-2; size: once; J: TRBJ1-5
DNA: TGTGCCAGCAGCTTGGAAAGACCATTCTCTGGAAACACCATATATTTT; CDR3: CASSLERPFSGNTIYF; D: -; length: 16; V: TRBV5-4; size: -; J: TRBJ1-3
DNA: TGTGCTAGCAGTCGCGGGTACCAAGAGACCCAGTACTTC; CDR3: CASSRGYQETQYF; D: -; length: 13; V: TRBV7-3; size: -; J: TRBJ2-5
DNA: TGTGCCAGCTCCCCCTTCGGGCCGATCGAGCAGTACTTC; CDR3: CASSPFGPIEQYF; D: -; length: 13; V: TRBV18; size: -; J: TRBJ2-7
DNA: TGTGCCAGCAGCTTAAGTCGGACCGGGGGCTATGGCTACACCTTC; CDR3: CASSLSRTGGYGYTF; D: -; length: 15; V: TRBV7-8; size: -; J: TRBJ1-2
DNA: TGCAGCGTTGGTAAAGGGAGCGGTGGCTACAATGAGCAGTTCTTC; CDR3: CSVGKGSGGYNEQFF; D: -; length: 15; V: TRBV29-1; size: -; J: TRBJ2-1
DNA: TGTGCCAGCACCACGACGGCAGGAGCCTACAATGAGCAGTTCTTC; CDR3: CASTTTAGAYNEQFF; D: -; length: 15; V: TRBV7-9; size: few; J: TRBJ2-1
DNA: TGTGCCATTTCGGGACAGGGGGCCTACGAGCAGTACTTC; CDR3: CAISGQGAYEQYF; D: TRBD1; length: 13; V: TRBV10-3; size: -; J: TRBJ2-7
DNA: TGTGCCAGCAGCGCCCGGGGCACCGGGGAAACAGATACGCAGTATTTT; CDR3: CASSARGTGETDTQYF; D: -; length: 16; V: TRBV7-3; size: -; J: TRBJ2-3
DNA: TGTGCCACCAGCAGAGAAAATTGGGGTAGGGGGCCCTACGAGCAGTACTTC; CDR3: CATSRENWGRGPYEQYF; D: TRBD1; length: 17; V: TRBV15; size: -; J: TRBJ2-7